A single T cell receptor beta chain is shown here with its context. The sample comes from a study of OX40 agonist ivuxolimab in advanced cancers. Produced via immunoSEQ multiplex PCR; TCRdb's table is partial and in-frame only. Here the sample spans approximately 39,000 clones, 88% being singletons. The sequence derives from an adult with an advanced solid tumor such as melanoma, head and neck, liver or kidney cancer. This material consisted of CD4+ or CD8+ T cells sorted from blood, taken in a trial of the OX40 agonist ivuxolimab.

CDR3 region: CASSIDRGIHTSLGYTF. The CDR3, as DNA: TGTGCCAGTAGTATAGATCGGGGGATCCATACGTCGTTGGGCTACACCTTC. The V and J genes are TRBV19 and TRBJ1-2, with TRBD1 as a possible D gene (5 bases). Trimming removed 0 bases at V and 8 bases at J, with 22 bases between. This CDR3 spans 17 amino acids. The germline CDR1 and CDR2 sequences are LNHDA and SQIVND (reference sequence).